This T cell receptor (beta chain) was sequenced for a study of blood T cells in healthy people across ages. Study-level points and caveats: Diversity figures derived from one million T cells were judged to underestimate the true value. It was not possible, with unsorted PBMCs, to conclusively compare naive and antigen-experienced cells.

Each of the donors had 8 to 10 milliliters of peripheral blood drawn into EDTA-treated Vacutainer tubes. Per individual sample, total RNA of at least 5 micrograms was extracted. The CDR3 sequence is 14 residues long. Unmatched junction bases numbered 4, after V lost 6 bases and J lost 5 bases. CDR1 is MNHEY, CDR2 SVGAGI, per germline. A word on this clonotype: The antigen is undetermined.

A second about 7 to 11 cycle PCR used barcoded and J-beta primers. TCRdb processed the 5' RACE reads anew with MiXCR; each CDR3 protein has one entry. The sample lists 1.8 million or so distinct CDR3 sequences, roughly two fifths occurring once. The clonotype was recovered from a human donor in good health. The V gene is TRBV6-5, the J gene TRBJ2-7; 13 positions match TRBD2. Sequences were obtained from blood. The CDR3 DNA reads TGTGCCAGCAGCACTAGCGGGGGGGCTAACGAGCAGTACTTC. Its translation is CASSTSGGANEQYF.